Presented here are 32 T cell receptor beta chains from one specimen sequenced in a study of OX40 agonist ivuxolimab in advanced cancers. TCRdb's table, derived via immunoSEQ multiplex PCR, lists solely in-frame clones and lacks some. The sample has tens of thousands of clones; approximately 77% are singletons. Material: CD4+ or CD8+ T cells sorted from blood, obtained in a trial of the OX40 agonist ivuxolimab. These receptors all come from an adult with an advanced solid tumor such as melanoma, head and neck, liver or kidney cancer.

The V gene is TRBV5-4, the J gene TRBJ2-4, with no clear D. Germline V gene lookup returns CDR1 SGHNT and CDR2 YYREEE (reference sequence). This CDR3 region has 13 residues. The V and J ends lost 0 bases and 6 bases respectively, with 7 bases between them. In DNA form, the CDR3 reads TGTGCCAGCAGCTTGGCTGGGTTAAACATTCAGTACTTC. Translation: CASSLAGLNIQYF.

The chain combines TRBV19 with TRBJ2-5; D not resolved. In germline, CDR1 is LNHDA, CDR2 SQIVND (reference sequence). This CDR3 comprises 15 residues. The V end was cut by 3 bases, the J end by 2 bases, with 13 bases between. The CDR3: CASSIGRITQETQYF. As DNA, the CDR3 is TGTGCCAGTAGTATTGGTCGTATAACGCAAGAGACCCAGTACTTC.

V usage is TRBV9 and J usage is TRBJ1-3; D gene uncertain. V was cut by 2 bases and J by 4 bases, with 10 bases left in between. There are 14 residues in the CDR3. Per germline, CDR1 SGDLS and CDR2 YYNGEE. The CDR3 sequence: CASSVPAEGNTIYF. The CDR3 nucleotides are TGTGCCAGCAGCGTCCCCGCCGAAGGAAACACCATATATTTT.

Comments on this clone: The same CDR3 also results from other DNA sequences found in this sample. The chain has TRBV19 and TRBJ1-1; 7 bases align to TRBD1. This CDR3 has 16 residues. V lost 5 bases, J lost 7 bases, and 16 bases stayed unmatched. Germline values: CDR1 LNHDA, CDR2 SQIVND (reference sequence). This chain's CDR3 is CASSPRQGRSPLEAFF. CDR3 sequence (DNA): TGTGCCAGTAGTCCGCGACAGGGACGGTCGCCGCTTGAAGCTTTCTTT.

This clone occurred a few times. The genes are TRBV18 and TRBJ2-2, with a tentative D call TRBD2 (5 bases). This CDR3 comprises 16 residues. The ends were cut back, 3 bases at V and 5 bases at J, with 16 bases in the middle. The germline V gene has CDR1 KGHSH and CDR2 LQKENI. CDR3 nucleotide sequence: TGTGCCAGCTCACCTTCCGGGGTCAGACTAACCGGGGAGCTGTTTTTT. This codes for CASSPSGVRLTGELFF.

The CDR3 coding sequence is TGTGCCAGCAGCTCCCAACTGAGCTCCTACAATGAGCAGTTCTTC. Residues: CASSSQLSSYNEQFF. The chain links TRBV7-2 to TRBJ2-1; D is ambiguous. The V end was cut by 4 bases, the J end by 0 bases, with 10 bases between. The CDR3 runs to 15 residues. The germline CDR1 and CDR2 sequences are SGHTA and FQGNSA.

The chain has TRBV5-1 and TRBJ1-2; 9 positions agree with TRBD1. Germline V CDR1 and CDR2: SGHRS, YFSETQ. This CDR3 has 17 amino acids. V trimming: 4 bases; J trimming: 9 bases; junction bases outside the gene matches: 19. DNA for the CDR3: TGCGCCAGCAGCCACCCCGGGACAGGGAGATCCCGAGAGAGCTACACCTTC. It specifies CASSHPGTGRSRESYTF. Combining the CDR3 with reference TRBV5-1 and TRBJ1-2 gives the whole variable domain KAGVTQTPRYLIKTRGQQVTLSCSPISGHRSVSWYQQTPGQGLQFLFEYFSETQRNKGNFPGRFSGRQFSNSRSEMNVSTLELGDSALYLCASSHPGTGRSRESYTFGSGTRLTVV.

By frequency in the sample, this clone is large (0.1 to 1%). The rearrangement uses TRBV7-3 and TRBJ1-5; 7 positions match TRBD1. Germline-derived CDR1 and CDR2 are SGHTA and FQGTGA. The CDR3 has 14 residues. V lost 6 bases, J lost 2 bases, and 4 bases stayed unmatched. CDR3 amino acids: CASSPTGGNQPQHF. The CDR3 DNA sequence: TGTGCCAGCAGTCCTACAGGGGGCAATCAGCCCCAGCATTTT.

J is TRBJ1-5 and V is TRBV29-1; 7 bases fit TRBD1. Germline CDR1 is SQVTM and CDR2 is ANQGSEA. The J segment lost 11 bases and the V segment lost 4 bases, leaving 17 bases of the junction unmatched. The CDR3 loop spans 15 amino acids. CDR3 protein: CSVGGTAPGQSAQHF. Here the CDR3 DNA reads TGCAGCGTTGGAGGGACAGCCCCGGGGCAATCAGCCCAGCATTTT.

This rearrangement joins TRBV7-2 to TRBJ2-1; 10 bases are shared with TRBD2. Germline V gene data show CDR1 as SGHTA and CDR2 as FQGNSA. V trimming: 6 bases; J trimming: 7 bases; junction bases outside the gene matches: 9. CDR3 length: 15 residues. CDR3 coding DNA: TGTGCCAGCAGGCGTGGACTAGCGGAGGGGAATGAGCAGTTCTTC. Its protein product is CASRRGLAEGNEQFF.

The CDR3 sequence: CASSPPQVTNTGELFF. Here the CDR3 DNA reads TGTGCCAGCTCACCTCCCCAGGTTACGAACACCGGGGAGCTGTTTTTT. The V gene is TRBV18, the J gene TRBJ2-2; D is unresolved. The V gene's germline CDR1 is KGHSH and CDR2 LQKENI. V dropped 3 bases and J dropped 0 bases, with 11 bases sitting between them. There are 16 residues in the CDR3.

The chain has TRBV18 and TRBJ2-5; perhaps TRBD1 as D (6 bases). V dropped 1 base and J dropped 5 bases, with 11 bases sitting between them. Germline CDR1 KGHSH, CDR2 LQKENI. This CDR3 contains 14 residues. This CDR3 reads CASSPQAGEETQYF. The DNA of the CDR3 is TGTGCCAGCTCACCACAGGCAGGGGAGGAGACCCAGTACTTC.

The CDR3 nucleotides are TGTGCCAGCAGCCAGAGCGGGACACCAGATACGCAGTATTTT. It codes for CASSQSGTPDTQYF. The chain recombines TRBV5-4 with TRBJ2-3; D is possibly TRBD2 (7 bases). The V gene's germline CDR1 is SGHNT and CDR2 YYREEE (reference sequence). This CDR3 comprises 14 residues. The ends were cut back, 4 bases at V and 4 bases at J, with 13 bases in the middle.

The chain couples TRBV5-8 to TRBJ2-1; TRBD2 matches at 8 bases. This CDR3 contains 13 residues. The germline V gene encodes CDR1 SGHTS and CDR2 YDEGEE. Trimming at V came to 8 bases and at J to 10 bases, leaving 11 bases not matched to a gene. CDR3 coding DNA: TGTGCCAGTGTACCCACTCGCGGGAGGGAGCAGTTCTTC. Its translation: CASVPTRGREQFF.

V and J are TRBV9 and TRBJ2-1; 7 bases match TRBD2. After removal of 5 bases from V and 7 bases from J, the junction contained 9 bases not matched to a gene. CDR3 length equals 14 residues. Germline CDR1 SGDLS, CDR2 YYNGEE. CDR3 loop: CASRREGRSNEQFF. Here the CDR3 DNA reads TGTGCCAGCAGGAGGGAGGGCCGTTCGAATGAGCAGTTCTTC.

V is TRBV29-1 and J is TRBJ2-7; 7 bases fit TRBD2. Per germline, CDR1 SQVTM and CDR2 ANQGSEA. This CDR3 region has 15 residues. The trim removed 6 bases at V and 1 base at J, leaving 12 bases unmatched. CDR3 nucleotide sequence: TGCAGCGTCCTTGGCGGGAGCGAGGCTTCCTACGAGCAGTACTTC. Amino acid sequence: CSVLGGSEASYEQYF.

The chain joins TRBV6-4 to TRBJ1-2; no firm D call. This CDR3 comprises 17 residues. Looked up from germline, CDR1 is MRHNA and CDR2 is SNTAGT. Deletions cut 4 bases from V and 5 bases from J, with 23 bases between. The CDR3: CASSARAEGTLWYGYTF. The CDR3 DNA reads TGTGCCAGCAGTGCTCGGGCAGAGGGCACGCTATGGTATGGCTACACCTTC.

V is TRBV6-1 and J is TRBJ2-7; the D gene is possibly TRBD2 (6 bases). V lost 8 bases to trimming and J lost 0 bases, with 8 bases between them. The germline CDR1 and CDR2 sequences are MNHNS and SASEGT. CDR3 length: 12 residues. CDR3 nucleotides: TGTGCCAGCCCCGGGAGCTCCTACGAGCAGTACTTC. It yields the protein CASPGSSYEQYF.

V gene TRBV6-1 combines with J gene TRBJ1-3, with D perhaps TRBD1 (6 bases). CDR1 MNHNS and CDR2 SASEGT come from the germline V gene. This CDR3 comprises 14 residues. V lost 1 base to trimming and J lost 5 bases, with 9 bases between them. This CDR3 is CASSEDGDRNTIYF. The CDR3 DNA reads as TGTGCCAGCAGTGAAGATGGGGACAGAAACACCATATATTTT.

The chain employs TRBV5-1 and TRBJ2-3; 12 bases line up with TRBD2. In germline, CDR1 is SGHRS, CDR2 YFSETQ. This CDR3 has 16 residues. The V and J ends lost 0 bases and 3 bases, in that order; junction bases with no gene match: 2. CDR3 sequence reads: CASSLALAGGTDTQYF. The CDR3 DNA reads TGCGCCAGCAGCTTGGCGCTAGCGGGAGGGACAGATACGCAGTATTTT.

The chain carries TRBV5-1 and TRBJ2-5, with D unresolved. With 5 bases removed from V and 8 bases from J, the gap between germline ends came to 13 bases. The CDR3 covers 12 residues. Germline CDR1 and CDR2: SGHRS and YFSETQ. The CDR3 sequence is CASSLGSATQYF. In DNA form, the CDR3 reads TGCGCCAGCAGTCTCGGTTCCGCAACCCAGTACTTC.

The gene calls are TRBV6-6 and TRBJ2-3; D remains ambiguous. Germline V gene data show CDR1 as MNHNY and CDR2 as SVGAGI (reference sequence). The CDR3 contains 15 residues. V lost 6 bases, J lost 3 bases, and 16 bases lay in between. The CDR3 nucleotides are TGTGCCAGCAGACTCGGACCTCTAGGGACAGATACGCAGTATTTT. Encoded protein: CASRLGPLGTDTQYF.

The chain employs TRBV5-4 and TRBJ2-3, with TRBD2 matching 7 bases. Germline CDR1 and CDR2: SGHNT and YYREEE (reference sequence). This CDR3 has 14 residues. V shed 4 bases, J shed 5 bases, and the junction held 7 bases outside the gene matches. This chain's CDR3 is CASSRTSVGDTQYF. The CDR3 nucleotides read TGTGCCAGCAGCCGGACTAGTGTGGGAGATACGCAGTATTTT.

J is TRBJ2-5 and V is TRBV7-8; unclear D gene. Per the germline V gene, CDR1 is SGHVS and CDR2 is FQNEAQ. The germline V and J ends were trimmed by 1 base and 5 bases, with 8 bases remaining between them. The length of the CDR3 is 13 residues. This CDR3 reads CASSLGRVETQYF. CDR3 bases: TGTGCCAGCAGCTTAGGGAGAGTTGAGACCCAGTACTTC.

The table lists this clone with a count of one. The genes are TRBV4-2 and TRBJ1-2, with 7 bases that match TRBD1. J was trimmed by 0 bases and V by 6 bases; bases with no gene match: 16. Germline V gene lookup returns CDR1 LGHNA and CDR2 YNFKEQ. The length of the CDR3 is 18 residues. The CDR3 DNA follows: TGTGCCAGCAGACCCGACGCCAGGGGGGCTTATCCTAACTATGGCTACACCTTC. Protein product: CASRPDARGAYPNYGYTF.

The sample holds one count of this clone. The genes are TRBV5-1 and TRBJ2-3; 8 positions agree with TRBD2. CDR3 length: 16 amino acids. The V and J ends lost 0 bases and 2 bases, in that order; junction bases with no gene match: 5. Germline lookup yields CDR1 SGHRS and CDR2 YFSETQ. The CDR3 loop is CASSLGVAGLTDTQYF. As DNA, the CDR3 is TGCGCCAGCAGCTTGGGAGTAGCGGGGCTCACAGATACGCAGTATTTT.

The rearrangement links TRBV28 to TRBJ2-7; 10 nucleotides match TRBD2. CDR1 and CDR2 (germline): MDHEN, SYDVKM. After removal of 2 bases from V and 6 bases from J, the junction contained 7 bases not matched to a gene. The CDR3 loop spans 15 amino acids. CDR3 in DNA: TGTGCCAGCAGTTTACAGGCTAGCGGGAGTCCCGAGCAGTACTTC. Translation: CASSLQASGSPEQYF.

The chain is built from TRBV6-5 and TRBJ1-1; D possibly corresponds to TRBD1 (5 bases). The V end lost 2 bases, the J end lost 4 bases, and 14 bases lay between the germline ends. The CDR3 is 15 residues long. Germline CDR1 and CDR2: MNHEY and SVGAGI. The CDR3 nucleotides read TGTGCCAGCAGTTACCGGGGGGTTTCAGCCACTGAAGCTTTCTTT. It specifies CASSYRGVSATEAFF.

In DNA form, the CDR3 reads TGTGCCAGCAGAATCGACAGGGGAGCCACTGAAGCTTTCTTT. Translated, it gives CASRIDRGATEAFF. The rearrangement joins TRBV2 to TRBJ1-1; 8 bases are a match to TRBD1. CDR1 is SNHLY, CDR2 FYNNEI, per germline. CDR3 size: 14 residues. V was clipped by 6 bases and J by 4 bases; unmatched bases: 7.

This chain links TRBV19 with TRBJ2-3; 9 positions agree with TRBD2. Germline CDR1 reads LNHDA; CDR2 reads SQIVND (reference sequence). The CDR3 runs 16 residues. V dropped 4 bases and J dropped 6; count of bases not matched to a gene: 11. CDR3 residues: CASSTRGSGGRDTQYF. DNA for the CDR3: TGTGCCAGTAGTACCCGGGGTAGCGGGGGCCGGGATACGCAGTATTTT.

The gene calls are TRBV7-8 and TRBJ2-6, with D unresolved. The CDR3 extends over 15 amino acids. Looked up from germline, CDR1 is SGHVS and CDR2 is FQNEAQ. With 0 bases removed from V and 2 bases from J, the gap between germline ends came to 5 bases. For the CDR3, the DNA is TGTGCCAGCAGCTTAGCAGGGACTGGGGCCAACGTCCTGACTTTC. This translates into CASSLAGTGANVLTF.

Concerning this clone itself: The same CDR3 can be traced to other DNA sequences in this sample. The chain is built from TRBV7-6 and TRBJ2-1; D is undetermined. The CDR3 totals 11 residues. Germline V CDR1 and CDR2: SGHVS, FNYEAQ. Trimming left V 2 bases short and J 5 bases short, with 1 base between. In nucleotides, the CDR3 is TGTGCCAGCAGCTTAAACAATGAGCAGTTCTTC. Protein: CASSLNNEQFF. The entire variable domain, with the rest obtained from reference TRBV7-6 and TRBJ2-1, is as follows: GAGVSQSPRYKVTKRGQDVALRCDPISGHVSLYWYRQALGQGPEFLTYFNYEAQQDKSGLPNDRFSAERPEGSISTLTIQRTEQRDSAMYRCASSLNNEQFFGPGTRLTVL.